Below are 22 T cell receptor beta chains sequenced from a single sample in a study of T cell repertoires in ileal Crohn's disease. Specified time point: neoterminal ileum biopsy at postoperative endoscopy, about 6 months after surgery. Libraries were prepared by immunoSEQ multiplex PCR; TCRdb keeps only in-frame clonotypes and omits some of them. This sample has tens of thousands of clones, with roughly 89% found just once. Sequenced sample: ileal tissue. The receptors here all came from an adult with Crohn's disease.

This clone showed up just a few times. The rearrangement joins TRBV19 to TRBJ2-2; no clear D gene. Germline CDR1 and CDR2: LNHDA and SQIVND (reference sequence). Trimming cost V 6 bases and J 3 bases, with 5 bases left between them. CDR3 length: 12 amino acids. The CDR3 nucleotides read TGTGCCAGTAGGTTAGACACCGGGGAGCTGTTTTTT. Its protein is CASRLDTGELFF.

This chain connects TRBV11-2 to TRBJ1-2; 9 nucleotides align to TRBD1. The J segment lost 7 bases and the V segment lost 4 bases, leaving 13 bases of the junction unmatched. CDR3 size: 16 residues. Looked up from germline, CDR1 is SGHAT and CDR2 is FQNNGV. CDR3 DNA: TGTGCCAGCAGCTGCCGGGACAGGGAAGCCTATTGTGGCTACACCTTC. Amino acid sequence: CASSCRDREAYCGYTF.

CDR3 sequence reads: CASSLSQAYGYTF. The CDR3 DNA reads TGTGCCAGCAGTCTATCACAGGCCTATGGCTACACCTTC. The genes are TRBV28 and TRBJ1-2, with a tentative D call TRBD1 (5 bases). Germline V CDR1 and CDR2: MDHEN, SYDVKM. This CDR3 is built from 13 residues. Trimming stripped 5 bases from V and 4 bases from J, with 11 bases between.

In its sample, this clone was seen once. The J gene is TRBJ2-3, the V gene TRBV19; D remains ambiguous. The length of the CDR3 is 13 residues. Per germline, CDR1 LNHDA and CDR2 SQIVND (reference sequence). V was shortened by 10 bases and J by 0 bases, with 11 bases between the two germline ends. The CDR3: CATTWASTDTQYF. Written as DNA, the CDR3 is TGTGCCACCACTTGGGCTAGCACAGATACGCAGTATTTT.

This sequence joins TRBV6-6 and TRBJ1-2; a possible D gene is TRBD1 (5 bases). This CDR3 has 12 amino acids. V was shortened by 6 bases and J by 6 bases, with 11 bases between the two germline ends. CDR1 and CDR2 from the germline V gene are MNHNY and SVGAGI (reference sequence). The CDR3 spells CASRNRQNGYTF. The CDR3, as DNA: TGTGCCAGCAGAAACAGACAGAATGGCTACACCTTC.

The chain combines TRBV18 with TRBJ1-5; TRBD1 agrees at 8 bases. Germline CDR1 KGHSH, CDR2 LQKENI. Trimming cost V 0 bases and J 5 bases; bases outside gene matches: 6. The length of the CDR3 is 16 residues. In DNA form, the CDR3 reads TGTGCCAGCTCACCACCGCAGGGGGCGGTGGATCAGCCCCAGCATTTT. Protein product: CASSPPQGAVDQPQHF.

The chain is built from TRBV6-6 and TRBJ2-7; tentatively, D is TRBD1 (6 bases). V dropped 2 bases and J dropped 4 bases, with 18 bases sitting between them. The germline CDR1 and CDR2 sequences are MNHNY and SVGAGI (reference sequence). This CDR3 is built from 16 residues. As DNA, the CDR3 is TGTGCCAGCAGTTACGGCCCAGAAGGACAGACATACGAGCAGTACGTC. Its protein is CASSYGPEGQTYEQYV.

The genes are TRBV9 and TRBJ1-5, with D perhaps TRBD1 (5 bases). The V end lost 4 bases, the J end lost 4 bases, and 12 bases lay between the germline ends. CDR3 size: 14 residues. Germline values: CDR1 SGDLS, CDR2 YYNGEE. The CDR3 loop is CASSRGQENQPQHF. Written as DNA, the CDR3 is TGTGCCAGCAGCAGGGGCCAGGAGAATCAGCCCCAGCATTTT.

The chain combines TRBV5-6 with TRBJ1-1; D is undetermined. Trimming left V 1 base short and J 0 bases short, with 7 bases between. The CDR3 spans 14 residues. Germline V lookup: CDR1 SGHDT, CDR2 YYEEEE. The CDR3 sequence is CASSLNRLNTEAFF. As DNA, the CDR3 is TGTGCCAGCAGCTTGAACAGACTGAACACTGAAGCTTTCTTT.

The chain is built from TRBV11-2 and TRBJ2-1; tentatively, D is TRBD1 (6 bases). The V end lost 4 bases, the J end lost 13 bases, and 17 bases lay between the germline ends. There are 13 residues in the CDR3. Per the germline V gene, CDR1 is SGHAT and CDR2 is FQNNGV. The CDR3 nucleotides read TGTGCCAGCAGCTCGGGCCGGACAGCCCCACAGTTCTTC. Protein product: CASSSGRTAPQFF.

The chain uses TRBV19 and TRBJ1-1; D gene unclear. Between the trimmed V and J ends, which lost 8 bases and 1 base, there was a span of 11 bases. CDR1 LNHDA and CDR2 SQIVND come from the germline V gene (reference sequence). The CDR3 covers 13 residues. CDR3 DNA sequence: TGTGCCAGTGCGGGCCGCGGGAACACTGAAGCTTTCTTT. Protein: CASAGRGNTEAFF.

This clone was detected only a few times. The rearrangement uses TRBV4-2 and TRBJ2-7; D possibly corresponds to TRBD1 (6 bases). The ends were cut back, 0 bases at V and 2 bases at J, with 11 bases in the middle. The CDR3 is 15 amino acids. Germline values: CDR1 LGHNA, CDR2 YNFKEQ. The CDR3 protein is CASSQEMDSAYEQYF. CDR3 nucleotides: TGTGCCAGCAGCCAAGAGATGGACAGTGCCTACGAGCAGTACTTC.

In DNA form, the CDR3 reads TGCGCCAGCAGCCGGGACAGGGGTCCTGAAGCTTTCTTT. Its translation is CASSRDRGPEAFF. This sequence joins TRBV5-1 and TRBJ1-1; 10 bases map to TRBD1. The CDR3 loop spans 13 amino acids. Germline V CDR1 and CDR2: SGHRS, YFSETQ. V shed 4 bases and J 6 bases; nucleotides not matched to a gene: 3.

The J gene is TRBJ1-5, the V gene TRBV30, with 10 bases identical to TRBD1. The J segment lost 4 bases and the V segment lost 4 bases, leaving 4 bases of the junction unmatched. CDR3 size: 14 residues. In germline, CDR1 is GTSNPN, CDR2 SVGIG (reference sequence). This CDR3 reads CAWNGDRGNQPQHF. In DNA form, the CDR3 reads TGTGCCTGGAACGGGGACAGGGGAAATCAGCCCCAGCATTTT. Using reference TRBV30 and TRBJ1-5 for the parts outside the CDR3, the full variable domain is SQTIHQWPATLVQPVGSPLSLECTVEGTSNPNLYWYRQAAGRGLQLLFYSVGIGQISSEVPQNLSASRPQDRQFILSSKKLLLSDSGFYLCAWNGDRGNQPQHFGDGTRLSIL.

The V gene is TRBV9, the J gene TRBJ2-1; D is unresolved. The CDR3 consists of 12 residues. V gave up 0 bases and J gave up 8 bases, with 6 bases separating them. Germline loops: CDR1 SGDLS, CDR2 YYNGEE. CDR3 nucleotides: TGTGCCAGCAGCGTAGGAGTCGATGAGCAGTTCTTC. Translated: CASSVGVDEQFF.

The rearrangement links TRBV11-1 to TRBJ2-2; possibly TRBD1 for D (6 bases). The CDR3 has 15 amino acids. The V and J ends lost 6 bases and 0 bases respectively, with 11 bases between them. The germline CDR1 and CDR2 sequences are SGHAT and FQDESV (reference sequence). This chain's CDR3 is CASRLGHSNTGELFF. CDR3 coding DNA: TGTGCCAGCAGATTGGGACATTCGAACACCGGGGAGCTGTTTTTT.

This chain connects TRBV19 to TRBJ2-7; TRBD1 matches at 9 bases. Germline loops: CDR1 LNHDA, CDR2 SQIVND (reference sequence). The CDR3 length is 15 residues. The ends lost 5 bases at V and 0 bases at J; junction bases unmatched: 5. The CDR3 nucleotides read TGTGCCAGTAGTCCCGGGACAGGGTACTCCTACGAGCAGTACTTC. Translation: CASSPGTGYSYEQYF. Full variable domain (missing parts from reference TRBV19 and TRBJ2-7): DGGITQSPKYLFRKEGQNVTLSCEQNLNHDAMYWYRQDPGQGLRLIYYSQIVNDFQKGDIAEGYSVSREKKESFPLTVTSAQKNPTAFYLCASSPGTGYSYEQYFGPGTRLTVT.

V is TRBV28 and J is TRBJ2-7, with D maybe TRBD1 (6 bases). Germline loops: CDR1 MDHEN, CDR2 SYDVKM. Trimming removed 3 bases at V and 4 bases at J, with 10 bases between. CDR3 size: 13 residues. CDR3: CASSFRDKYEQYV. CDR3 coding DNA: TGTGCCAGCAGTTTCCGGGACAAGTACGAGCAGTACGTC.

The chain is built from TRBV2 and TRBJ1-1; D is uncertain. Germline CDR1 and CDR2: SNHLY and FYNNEI. V was trimmed by 2 bases and J by 8 bases, leaving 6 bases between them. This CDR3 region has 11 residues. The CDR3 here is CASSEPGEAFF. The CDR3 nucleotides read TGTGCCAGCAGTGAACCCGGGGAAGCTTTCTTT.

This chain links TRBV19 with TRBJ2-2; D is perhaps TRBD2 (5 bases). CDR3 size: 15 residues. V was pared by 8 bases and J by 0 bases, with 13 bases between. Germline V gene data show CDR1 as LNHDA and CDR2 as SQIVND (reference sequence). The CDR3 is CASSFRRTNTGELFF. In DNA form, the CDR3 reads TGTGCCAGTTCCTTCAGGAGGACGAACACCGGGGAGCTGTTTTTT.

The chain carries TRBV2 and TRBJ1-2; no definite D call. CDR3 length: 13 residues. The V gene lost 0 bases and the J gene lost 8 bases, with 10 bases spanning the gap. Germline assignment: CDR1 SNHLY and CDR2 FYNNEI. DNA for the CDR3: TGTGCCAGCAGTGAAGCGCTACCGAAAGGCTACACCTTC. Protein sequence: CASSEALPKGYTF.

The J gene is TRBJ1-2, the V gene TRBV10-1; no definite D call. This CDR3 region has 14 residues. Per germline, CDR1 WNHNN and CDR2 SYGVQD (reference sequence). V lost 0 bases and J lost 8, with 13 bases in between. This chain's CDR3 is CASSESMRTSGYTF. The CDR3 DNA is TGCGCCAGCAGTGAGTCGATGAGGACTTCAGGCTACACCTTC.